These T cell receptor beta chains were read from a single sample in a study of cytomegalovirus exposure and HLA in healthy donors. This table comes from immunoSEQ multiplex PCR, and its TCRdb copy is limited to in-frame clones, with some not included. The data show over 90,000 clones, 83% seen once. Sample: PBMCs. The source is a man aged 40-50 years in good health and CMV-seronegative. Each CDR3 is given with its conserved first and last residue. The order of the fields is J gene, V gene, clone size, D gene, CDR3 DNA, CDR3 protein. D genes are given only for firm matches. Where a row states a size, it is once, few, many or the class of an expanded clone; other rows omit it.

TRBJ1-4 TRBV18 NA NA TGTGCCAGCTCACCACGTTGGGGGACTGAAAATGAAAAACTGTTTTTT CASSPRWGTENEKLFF
TRBJ2-7 TRBV6-1 NA TRBD1 TGTGCCAGCAGTCCGCCTCAGGGGGTCGGCTACGAGCAGTACTTC CASSPPQGVGYEQYF
TRBJ2-7 TRBV6-1 NA NA TGTGCCAGCAGTGAATTTCGGTGGGAGCAGTACTTC CASSEFRWEQYF
TRBJ1-5 TRBV15 NA NA TGTGCCACCAGCAGAGATTTCGGCGGAAATCAGCCCCAGCATTTT CATSRDFGGNQPQHF
TRBJ2-1 TRBV10-1 NA TRBD1 TGCGCCAGCAGTGAGTCCCAGGGGGTTGGGGTCTCCTACAATGAGCAGTTCTTC CASSESQGVGVSYNEQFF
TRBJ1-1 TRBV5-1 NA NA TGCGCCAGCAGCTCAACAGGGTCGAACACTGAAGCTTTCTTT CASSSTGSNTEAFF
TRBJ1-1 TRBV19 NA NA TGTGCCAGTAGTTCTTATAACACTGAAGCTTTCTTT CASSSYNTEAFF
TRBJ1-1 TRBV11-3 NA NA TGTGCCAGCAGCTTAGATCGGGTGAACACTGAAGCTTTCTTT CASSLDRVNTEAFF
TRBJ1-3 TRBV11-2 NA NA TGTGCCAGCAGCTTAGGTCAGGTCGCCTCAAACACCATATATTTT CASSLGQVASNTIYF
TRBJ2-6 TRBV18 NA NA TGTGCCAGCTCACCAGAGGATCCTGGGGCCAACGTCCTGACTTTC CASSPEDPGANVLTF
TRBJ2-3 TRBV5-6 once NA TGTGCCAGCAGCCCCCGTGCGGATACTAGCACAGATACGCAGTATTTT CASSPRADTSTDTQYF
TRBJ2-2 TRBV5-1 NA TRBD1 TGCGCCAGCAGCAGGGACAGGGTGAACACCGGGGAGCTGTTTTTT CASSRDRVNTGELFF
TRBJ1-2 TRBV2 once NA TGTGCCAGCAGTGAAGACGGAGCTAACTATGGCTACACCTTC CASSEDGANYGYTF
TRBJ2-5 TRBV5-1 NA NA TGCGCCAGCAGCTATAGCTCGCAAGAGACCCAGTACTTC CASSYSSQETQYF
TRBJ2-3 TRBV15 NA TRBD2 TGTGCCACCAGCAGCCCCTCGCCTAGCGGGGGATTCACACAGTATACGCAGTATTTT CATSSPSPSGGFTQYTQYF
TRBJ1-2 TRBV14 once TRBD1 TGTGCCAGCAGCCAAGACAGGGGGGTTGGAGGCTACACCTTC CASSQDRGVGGYTF
TRBJ1-6 TRBV30 NA NA TGTGCCTGGGGCGTGGGGCCAAATTCACCCCTCCACTTT CAWGVGPNSPLHF
TRBJ1-6 TRBV9 NA TRBD1 TGTGCCAGCAGCTTCCGGGACAGGGTTTCACCCCTCCACTTT CASSFRDRVSPLHF
TRBJ1-1 TRBV19 NA NA TGTGCCAGTAGCACGACAGCGAACACTGAAGCTTTCTTT CASSTTANTEAFF
TRBJ2-7 TRBV2 once TRBD1 TGTGCCAGCAGTGAACTGGGACAGGGGCCCTACGAGCAGTACTTC CASSELGQGPYEQYF
TRBJ2-3 TRBV9 NA NA TGTGCCAGCAGCGTCGGGGACATTAGCACAGATACGCAGTATTTT CASSVGDISTDTQYF
TRBJ2-3 TRBV6-6 NA TRBD1 TGTGCCAGCACCTCCGGGACAGGGGGCACAGATACGCAGTATTTT CASTSGTGGTDTQYF
TRBJ1-5 TRBV6-1 NA NA TGTGCCAGCAACGGTAGCAATCAGCCCCAGCATTTT CASNGSNQPQHF
TRBJ2-3 TRBV29-1 NA NA TGCAGCGTTGCAGGCCTCACTAGCACAGATACGCAGTATTTT CSVAGLTSTDTQYF
TRBJ1-4 TRBV27 NA NA TGTGCCAGCAGTTTAAGGGGAACTAATGAAAAACTGTTTTTT CASSLRGTNEKLFF
TRBJ1-5 TRBV15 NA NA TGTGCCACCAGCAGAAATTACGGGACAAAAAACAATCAGCCCCAGCATTTT CATSRNYGTKNNQPQHF
TRBJ1-5 TRBV7-9 few TRBD1 TGTTCCAGCAGCTTGGGAGCACAGGGGGCTGGACAGCCCCAGCATTTT CSSSLGAQGAGQPQHF
TRBJ1-5 TRBV6-6 once NA TGTGCCAGCAGTTACTCGGCGACAGCCATCAATCAGCCCCAGCATTTT CASSYSATAINQPQHF
TRBJ1-2 TRBV6-5 few NA TGTGCCAGCAGTTCTATACCAGGTCCCTATGGCTACACCTTC CASSSIPGPYGYTF
TRBJ2-2 TRBV10-3 NA TRBD2 TGTGCCATCAGCTACGCGGGACTAGCGGGGGCTAACACCGGGGAGCTGTTTTTT CAISYAGLAGANTGELFF
TRBJ2-2 TRBV21-1 once NA TGTGCCAGCAGCAAAATCCACGGTCGGCGGGGGGGCACCGGGGAGCTGTTTTTT CASSKIHGRRGGTGELFF
TRBJ2-7 TRBV9 once NA TGTGCCAGCAGCGGCGGAACAGGGGGAGGGTCCGAGCAGTACTTC CASSGGTGGGSEQYF
TRBJ2-7 TRBV30 NA NA TGTGCCTGGAGTGTAGTAGCAGGGGCGACCGAGCAGTACTTC CAWSVVAGATEQYF
TRBJ2-7 TRBV19 NA TRBD1 TGTGCCAGTAGTAGATTACCGGGACAGGGTAGCGAGCAGTACTTC CASSRLPGQGSEQYF
TRBJ1-1 TRBV2 NA TRBD1 TGTGCCAGCAGTGAAGGTGGAACAGGGGGCGGTAAGGCTTTCTTT CASSEGGTGGGKAFF
TRBJ1-1 TRBV19 NA NA TGTGCCAGTAGTCTCAAAGCGGGGGCCACTGAAGCTTTCTTT CASSLKAGATEAFF
TRBJ1-1 TRBV11-2 NA TRBD1 TGTGCCAGCAGCCTGAGGACAGGTACCCTTGCTGAAGCTTTCTTT CASSLRTGTLAEAFF
TRBJ1-5 TRBV5-6 NA TRBD1 TGTGCCAGCAGCTTTAGGACAGGGGGCAATCAGCCCCAGCATTTT CASSFRTGGNQPQHF
TRBJ2-7 TRBV7-7 few TRBD1 TGTGCTAGCAGCTTAGCCCCCCCCGGACAGGGGGCGAATGAGCAGTACTTC CASSLAPPGQGANEQYF
TRBJ1-2 TRBV5-1 NA TRBD1 TGCGCCAGCAGCTTGGGCACAGGGGGTGTCTATGGCTACACCTTC CASSLGTGGVYGYTF
TRBJ2-7 TRBV2 NA TRBD1 TGTGCCAGCAGGGACAGGGTGTACTACGAGCAGTACTTC CASRDRVYYEQYF
TRBJ2-2 TRBV7-3 once TRBD2 TGTGCCAGCAGACCTAGCCGGGGGGAGGCCGGGGAGCTGTTTTTT CASRPSRGEAGELFF
TRBJ1-3 TRBV20-1 NA NA TGCAGTGGGGGCAGGGGTGAGACCATATATTTT CSGGRGETIYF
TRBJ1-5 TRBV5-5 NA NA TGTGCCAGCAGCTTCTCAGGTGATAGCAATCAGCCCCAGCATTTT CASSFSGDSNQPQHF
TRBJ1-1 TRBV12-2 NA NA TGTGCAAGTCGCTTATTACAGACCATGAACACTGAAGCTTTCTTT CASRLLQTMNTEAFF
TRBJ2-1 TRBV10-3 NA TRBD2 TGTGCCGCGACGACTAGCGGGGGCACTCGGGGTGAGCAGTTCTTC CAATTSGGTRGEQFF
TRBJ1-1 TRBV19 NA NA TGTGCCAGCAAATTCGGGGGGAACACTGAAGCTTTCTTT CASKFGGNTEAFF